The TCR beta chain described here comes from a study of shared clonotypes between healthy human individuals. This CDR3 is 15 amino acids long. CDR1 is SGHRS, CDR2 YFSETQ, per germline. V shed 0 bases, J shed 4 bases, and the junction held 7 bases outside the gene matches. Findings and limits, study-wide: Enrolling few donors narrowed the genetic and exposure-history diversity that was represented.

Concerning this clone itself: Its cognate antigen is unknown.

Sequencing used immunoSEQ multiplex PCR; TCRdb keeps in-frame clones, though not all of them. The data contain 2 million to 2.5 million clones, 92% of them seen just once; the ten biggest clones take up 0.37%. The TCR was taken from a man aged 18 to 29 in good health. Some clones in this sample may be carry-over from other donors' samples. The rearrangement links TRBV5-1 to TRBJ2-7; TRBD2 agrees at 7 bases. Input material: naive CD4+ T cells from PBMCs. Subset meaning: CD45RA+ positively selected. The CDR3 protein is CASSLGGGPFYEQYF. CDR3 in DNA: TGCGCCAGCAGCTTGGGCGGGGGTCCCTTTTACGAGCAGTACTTC.